Reported below is one TCR beta chain. No antigen is known for it. Qualities for individual bases were not recorded, and no much larger clone is one base off. Graves' hyperthyroidism was defined as stable when no progression to ophthalmopathy occurred over 18 months of follow-up. Hyperthyroidism patients were aged 18 to 65 years and newly diagnosed, with disease duration of less than 2 months. Any patient with an uncontrolled infection, another autoimmune disease, pregnancy or lactation was excluded. Diagnoses were based on clinical symptoms, serum thyroxine and TRAb, thyroid ultrasound and orbital computed tomography. PBMCs were isolated from about 9 ml of fresh peripheral blood by Ficoll-Paque density gradient centrifugation. Trizol reagent was used to extract total RNA, and RNA quality was then checked on an Agilent 2100 Bioanalyzer. The sample is drawn from a study of T cells in Graves' hyperthyroidism and ophthalmopathy (dated by TCRdb to the late 2010s). About the investigation overall: Peripheral blood samples were taken at the time of initial diagnosis, prior to any treatment. To identify distinguishing TCR V-J signatures, a discovery cohort of some 99 patients was used, comprising 43 with Graves' ophthalmopathy and approximately 58 with stable Graves' hyperthyroidism. An independent validation cohort of under 20 hyperthyroidism patients and 17 patients who later progressed to ophthalmopathy tested prospective prediction of ophthalmopathy. The 75 to 100 discovery patients were randomly split 7:3 into training and test sets. The study also compared thyroid tissue and blood T-cell repertoires from about six Graves' hyperthyroidism patients. After blood sampling, hyperthyroidism patients were treated with methimazole at a starting dose of 30 mg daily, and ophthalmopathy patients were treated with high-dose intravenous methylprednisolone. The paper reports TCR Vbeta CDR3 sequencing of approximately 130 peripheral blood samples: approximately 41 ophthalmopathy, roughly 80 hyperthyroidism and around 17 progressor patients. General conclusions and limits of the study: No statistical method was used to set the sample size in advance, and investigators knew the group allocation. During validation, the model predicted progression to ophthalmopathy a median of about 5.9 months ahead of onset, with 60% to 71% sensitivity and 72% to 85% specificity. In cross-validation, a model built on a 13 V-J signature told ophthalmopathy apart from stable hyperthyroidism with 85% to 90% sensitivity and about 81% specificity, and in testing the same model reached 80%/75%. Most expanded thyroid clonotypes (frequency above 0.001) were also detected in blood, suggesting blood repertoires may reflect thyroid immune responses.

Amplification of TCR beta CDR3 regions was carried out from RNA transcripts. The first round of RT-PCR for the TCR CDR3 was performed with the HTBI primer set and the Qiagen OneStep RT-PCR kit. A second multiplex PCR round built the libraries, followed by size selection and purification. Paired-end sequencing of the libraries was performed with 100 bp reads on an Illumina HiSeq2000. In the source study's methods: Raw data were processed with SOAPnuke, discarding reads with adapters, uncalled bases, mean Phred below 15, or no exact constant-primer or identifier match. High-quality paired reads were merged using COPE v1.2.5, and each unique nucleotide sequence was defined as a clonotype. MiTCR v1.1 was used to align the clonotypes against IMGT TRBV, TRBD and TRBJ reference segments. Only V-J combinations with frequency above 0.0001, covering 99% to 99.2% of repertoires, were analysed. The TCS score was defined as the ratio of F50 (clonal expansion) to E x V (chaos), calculated using BLOSUM62-based TCRdist between CDR3 peptides within each V-J. Welch's t-statistics and random forest reduced around 510 V-J features to roughly 13, which were used in a naive Bayes classifier (R e1071). In-frame beta chains were kept once TCRdb had trimmed the public reads at Q25 with fastp and called clones with MiXCR. Here each entry gathers all rows of one CDR3 protein and keeps the most common genes and DNA. These V and J calls originate from TCRdb's pipeline instead of the authors' own analysis. Recorded for this sample are some 720,000 distinct CDR3 sequences; 16% of them occurred a single time. The top ten clonotypes cover around 8.1% of the sample.

The cysteine opens and the phenylalanine closes a CDR3 of 16 amino acids. Only the CDR3 portion is preserved as DNA: 48 bases, with reading frame beginning at the first base. The V end loses 0 bases and the J end loses 7 bases, and a stretch of 21 bases separates them. From the germline V gene, CDR1 is SQVTM and CDR2 is ANQGSEA. This TCR came from a man between 18 and 29 years old with Graves' hyperthyroidism. The chain is made from TRBV29-1 and TRBJ1-2; no D gene can be assigned with confidence. Material for sequencing was blood. The bases read TGCAGCGTTGAAGATCAACGTGGCCCCCCCCCGGCTGGCTACACCTTC. This gives the protein CSVEDQRGPPPAGYTF.